What follows describes a single T cell receptor (beta chain). Source study methods: Cell counts per sample came from amplifying reference gene primers. The protocol was immunoSEQ multiplex PCR, while the TCRdb copy is restricted to in-frame clones and leaves out a portion. That table supplies the V and J calls and clone size; D and trimming were determined from the DNA. The data hold more than 100,000 clones, with around three quarters observed a single time. This sample was included in a study of blood T cell repertoires in COVID-19. Study overall: Collection of acute and convalescent COVID-19 samples took place in the United States, Italy and Spain.

V lost 4 bases to trimming and J lost 0 bases, with 6 bases between them. This CDR3 has 13 residues. V is TRBV12-3 or TRBV12-4 and J is TRBJ1-1; D remains unclear. The TCR sequence derives from a man in his fifties or sixties with active or convalescent COVID-19. The sample taken for sequencing was peripheral blood. This CDR3 is CASSSYMNTEAFF. The CDR3 nucleotides are TGTGCCAGCAGTTCATACATGAACACTGAAGCTTTCTTT.